A selection of T cell receptor beta chains follows, all from one sample in a study of technical replicates of blood from a handful of donors. Generated by immunoSEQ multiplex PCR, the TCRdb table keeps only in-frame clones and is missing some. The table has approximately 70,000 clones, roughly 95% seen once. The sample taken for sequencing was T cells isolated from PBMCs. These TCRs come from a human donor in good health. The CDR3 runs from the conserved cysteine through the conserved F or W. A D gene is named only where the DNA matches it firmly. The size entry is marked missing in some rows and otherwise reads once, few, many or a size class.

size	D	V	J	CDR3	DNA
once	-	TRBV4-1	TRBJ1-5	CASSQESRQPQHF	TGCGCCAGCAGCCAAGAGAGCCGTCAGCCCCAGCATTTT
-	TRBD2	TRBV5-1	TRBJ2-1	CASSSGTSVVNEQFF	TGCGCCAGCAGTTCCGGGACTAGCGTCGTAAATGAGCAGTTCTTC
-	TRBD2	TRBV11-2	TRBJ2-1	CASSLRLAGESYNEQFF	TGTGCCAGCAGCTTACGACTAGCGGGAGAATCCTACAATGAGCAGTTCTTC
-	TRBD2	TRBV25-1	TRBJ2-7	CASRTSGSGYEQYF	TGTGCCAGCAGAACAAGCGGGAGTGGGTACGAGCAGTACTTC
once	TRBD2	TRBV28	TRBJ2-7	CAAGGSSYEQYF	TGTGCCGCCGGGGGGTCCTCCTACGAGCAGTACTTC
-	TRBD1	TRBV29-1	TRBJ2-7	CSVLIRDRSSYEQYF	TGCAGCGTTCTTATCCGGGACAGGAGCTCCTACGAGCAGTACTTC
-	-	TRBV19	TRBJ1-1	CASRGLMGGVGKNTEAFF	TGTGCCAGTAGAGGATTGATGGGGGGGGTAGGGAAGAACACTGAAGCTTTCTTT
-	TRBD1	TRBV5-1	TRBJ1-4	CASSLRGQGRGEKLFF	TGCGCCAGCAGCTTGAGGGGACAGGGAAGGGGTGAAAAACTGTTTTTT
-	-	TRBV14	TRBJ1-6	CASSRPGEGKNSPLHF	TGTGCCAGCAGCCGCCCCGGGGAGGGTAAGAATTCACCCCTCCACTTT
-	-	TRBV28	TRBJ1-5	CASSFSWQGQPQHF	TGTGCCAGCAGTTTCTCCTGGCAGGGCCAGCCCCAGCATTTT
-	TRBD2	TRBV28	TRBJ2-7	CASSLLGRENYEQYF	TGTGCCAGCAGTTTACTGGGGAGGGAGAACTACGAGCAGTACTTC
-	-	TRBV29-1	TRBJ2-1	CSVEGSYEQFF	TGCAGCGTTGAGGGGAGTTATGAGCAGTTCTTC
-	TRBD1	TRBV19	TRBJ1-6	CASSTRQGNSPLHF	TGTGCCAGTAGTACTAGACAGGGAAATTCACCCCTCCACTTT
-	TRBD2	TRBV11-3	TRBJ2-7	CASSPGGYSYEQYF	TGTGCCAGCAGCCCGGGGGGGTACTCCTACGAGCAGTACTTC
-	-	TRBV18	TRBJ2-7	CASSPEQAYEQYF	TGTGCCAGCTCACCGGAACAGGCCTACGAGCAGTACTTC
-	-	TRBV5-1	TRBJ2-2	CASSLYGPTGELFF	TGCGCCAGCAGCTTGTATGGGCCCACCGGGGAGCTGTTTTTT
-	TRBD2	TRBV28	TRBJ2-7	CASSRTSGAYEQYF	TGTGCCAGCAGTAGGACTAGCGGGGCCTACGAGCAGTACTTC
-	-	TRBV11-3	TRBJ2-2	CASSLSGPGELFF	TGTGCCAGCAGCCTTAGCGGTCCCGGGGAGCTGTTTTTT
-	TRBD1	TRBV5-4	TRBJ2-5	CASSLATGGGETQYF	TGTGCCAGCAGCTTGGCAACAGGGGGCGGTGAGACCCAGTACTTC
-	TRBD2	TRBV28	TRBJ2-5	CASSFNLAGGTKETQYF	TGTGCCAGCAGTTTTAACCTAGCGGGCGGGACCAAAGAGACCCAGTACTTC
-	TRBD1	TRBV11-2	TRBJ2-7	CASSLAPGRQGPYEQYF	TGTGCCAGCAGCTTAGCACCGGGGAGACAGGGCCCCTACGAGCAGTACTTC
-	-	TRBV30	TRBJ1-4	CAWSVFDRTNEKLFF	TGTGCCTGGAGTGTTTTCGACAGAACTAATGAAAAACTGTTTTTT
once	TRBD1	TRBV30	TRBJ1-5	CAWTASKTGTVFGNQPQHF	TGTGCCTGGACAGCCTCGAAAACCGGGACAGTTTTTGGCAATCAGCCCCAGCATTTT
-	-	TRBV18	TRBJ2-2	CASSLPNTGELFF	TGTGCCAGCTCCCTCCCGAACACCGGGGAGCTGTTTTTT
-	TRBD2	TRBV5-6	TRBJ2-5	CASSPNTGTRGETQYF	TGTGCCAGCAGCCCAAATACCGGGACTAGAGGAGAGACCCAGTACTTC
-	-	TRBV6-5	TRBJ2-7	CASSLGGRQYF	TGTGCCAGCAGTTTGGGTGGGAGGCAGTACTTC
-	TRBD1	TRBV30	TRBJ1-4	CAWSDSGTANEKLFF	TGTGCCTGGAGTGACTCCGGGACAGCGAATGAAAAACTGTTTTTT
-	-	TRBV18	TRBJ1-1	CASSPPASKLDTEAFF	TGTGCCAGCTCACCACCAGCGAGCAAACTCGACACTGAAGCTTTCTTT
-	-	TRBV11-2	TRBJ1-2	CASSLRSGRPSYGYTF	TGTGCCAGCAGCTTAAGAAGCGGCAGACCTTCCTATGGCTACACCTTC